This T cell receptor (beta chain) is from a study of blood T cell repertoires in COVID-19. Germline V gives CDR1 SGHRS, CDR2 YFSETQ. Trimming at V came to 2 bases and at J to 3 bases, leaving 6 bases not matched to a gene. CDR3 length equals 15 residues. Using immunoSEQ multiplex PCR, the repertoire was profiled, and TCRdb retains in-frame clones only, with some absent. The sample has roughly 150,000 clones, 85% to 90% seen once; the top ten hold approximately 9.9%. The receptor was derived from a woman older than 75 with acute or convalescent COVID-19. The sample was peripheral blood. The chain recombines TRBV5-1 with TRBJ1-1; TRBD1 agrees at 8 bases. CDR3: CASSFQGAGDTEAFF. Here the CDR3 DNA reads TGCGCCAGCAGCTTCCAGGGGGCCGGAGACACTGAAGCTTTCTTT.